The entry that follows covers one T cell receptor (beta chain) sequence. Antigen specificity is unknown. Use of 60 Vbeta and 13 Jbeta primers characterized the PCR. Method: immunoSEQ multiplex PCR; TCRdb's copy keeps in-frame clones and lacks some. Among over 200,000 clones, 70% to 85% were seen once, and the ten largest hold approximately 2.6%. The CDR3 is made up of 15 amino acids. Between the trimmed V and J ends, which lost 0 bases and 0 bases, there was a span of 7 bases. Germline CDR1 and CDR2: SGHTA and FQGNSA. These data are taken from a study of cytomegalovirus exposure and HLA in healthy donors. Broader study findings: Researchers had no immune exposure information except CMV serostatus available. Roughly even sequencing depth across donors was the assumption behind the presence/absence analyses. In a later analysis, V- and J-gene trimming of beta chains associated with a DCLRE1C missense variant, replicated independently.

The sequencing sample was made of PBMCs. The TCR comes from a woman aged 55-70 years in good health and CMV-seropositive. The chain uses TRBV7-2 and TRBJ2-3; no reliable D call. The CDR3 DNA reads TGTGCCAGCAGCTTAGCTCCCACTAGCACAGATACGCAGTATTTT. Translated, it gives CASSLAPTSTDTQYF.